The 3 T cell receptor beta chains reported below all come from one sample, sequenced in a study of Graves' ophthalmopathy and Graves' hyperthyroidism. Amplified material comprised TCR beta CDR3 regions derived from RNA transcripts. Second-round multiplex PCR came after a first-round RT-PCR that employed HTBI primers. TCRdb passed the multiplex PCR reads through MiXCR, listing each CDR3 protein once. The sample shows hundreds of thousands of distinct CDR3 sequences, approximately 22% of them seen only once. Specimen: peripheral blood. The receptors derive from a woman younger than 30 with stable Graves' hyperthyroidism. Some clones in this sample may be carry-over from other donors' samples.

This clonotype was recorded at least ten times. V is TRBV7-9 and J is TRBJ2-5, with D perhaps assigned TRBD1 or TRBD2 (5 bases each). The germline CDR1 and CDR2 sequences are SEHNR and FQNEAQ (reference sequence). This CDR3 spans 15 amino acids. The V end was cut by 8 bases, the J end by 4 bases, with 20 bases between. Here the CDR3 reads CASAPRGQQGETQYF. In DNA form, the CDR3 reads TGTGCCAGCGCCCCCCGGGGCCAGCAAGGAGAGACCCAGTACTTC.

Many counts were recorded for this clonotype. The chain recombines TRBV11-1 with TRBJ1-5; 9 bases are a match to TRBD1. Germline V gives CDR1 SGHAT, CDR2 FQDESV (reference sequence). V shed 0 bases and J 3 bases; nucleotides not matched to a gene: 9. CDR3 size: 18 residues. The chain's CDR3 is CASSLAPPGQGVNQPQHF. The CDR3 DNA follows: TGTGCCAGCAGCTTAGCACCGCCGGGACAGGGCGTCAATCAGCCCCAGCATTTT. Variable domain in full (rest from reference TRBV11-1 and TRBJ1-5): EAEVAQSPRYKITEKSQAVAFWCDPISGHATLYWYRQILGQGPELLVQFQDESVVDDSQLPKDRFSAERLKGVDSTLKIQPAELGDSAMYLCASSLAPPGQGVNQPQHFGDGTRLSIL.

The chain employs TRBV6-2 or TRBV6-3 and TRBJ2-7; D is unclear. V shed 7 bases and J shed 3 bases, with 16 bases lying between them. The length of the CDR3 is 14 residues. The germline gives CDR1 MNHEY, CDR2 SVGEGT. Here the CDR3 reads CASKTAGPFYEQYF. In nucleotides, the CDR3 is TGTGCCAGCAAAACAGCCGGTCCTTTCTACGAGCAGTACTTC.